These T cell receptor beta chains were read from a single sample in a study of T cell responses to AZD1222 COVID-19 vaccine. Profiling relied on immunoSEQ multiplex PCR, and the TCRdb table lists in-frame clones only, not all of them. There are 150,000 or so clones in the sample; 91% occur only once, and 5.2% lies in the top ten. The source material was peripheral blood, sampled on day 0 of AZD1222 vaccination. The receptors derive from an adult in good health. The CDR3 runs from the conserved cysteine through the conserved F or W. A D gene is named only where the DNA matches it firmly. Not every row has a clone size; where given, it reads once, few, many or a size class.

j_call d_call v_call clone_size cdr3_nt cdr3_aa
TRBJ1-2 NA TRBV4-2 NA TGTGCCAGCAGCCAAGACCCCGGGGACGGCTACACCTTC CASSQDPGDGYTF
TRBJ2-1 TRBD2 TRBV27 once TGTGCCAGCAGCGACCCACGGGGGGGCTTGTACAATGAGCAGTTCTTC CASSDPRGGLYNEQFF
TRBJ2-1 NA TRBV4-2 NA TGTGCCAGCAGCCAGGCAGTATATCGGGAACAAAATGAGCAGTTCTTC CASSQAVYREQNEQFF
TRBJ1-3 NA TRBV4-3 NA TGCGCCAGCAGCCAAGATGCGACGGACGGAAACACCATATATTTT CASSQDATDGNTIYF
TRBJ1-5 NA TRBV9 NA TGTGCCAGCAGCCCAGACAAGAATCAGCCCCAGCATTTT CASSPDKNQPQHF
TRBJ1-2 TRBD1 TRBV4-1 NA TGCGCCAGCAGACCTCCGGGACAGGGCTATGGCTACACCTTC CASRPPGQGYGYTF
TRBJ1-1 TRBD1 TRBV5-4 NA TGTGCCAGCAGCTCCGGGACAGGGGCCAGAGCTGAAGCTTTCTTT CASSSGTGARAEAFF
TRBJ1-1 NA TRBV7-3 NA TGTGCCAGCAGCCCCTATAACACTGAAGCTTTCTTT CASSPYNTEAFF
TRBJ2-1 NA TRBV9 NA TGTGCCAGCAGCGTAGGTCCGGGAGTGGGTATAAATGAGCAGTTCTTC CASSVGPGVGINEQFF
TRBJ1-2 NA TRBV5-1 NA TGCGCCAGCAGCTTCGGAAGGGGGATCTATGGCTACACCTTC CASSFGRGIYGYTF
TRBJ2-4 TRBD1 TRBV4-2 NA TGTGCCAGCAGCCTCCAACTGGGGACAGGGGCTATTCAGTACTTC CASSLQLGTGAIQYF
TRBJ1-1 NA TRBV5-1 NA TGCGCCAGCAGCTTGGGGGGAGAAAGAGCTTTCTTT CASSLGGERAFF
TRBJ1-4 NA TRBV5-3 NA TGTGCCGGAGTTCAGGGGTTAGATGAAAAACTGTTTTTT CAGVQGLDEKLFF
TRBJ2-7 NA TRBV15 NA TGTGCCACCAGCTTAAATGACTTTAGCTACGAGCAGTACTTC CATSLNDFSYEQYF
TRBJ1-4 NA TRBV5-1 NA TGCGCCAGCAGCTTGTTCGGGACACTCAATGAAAAACTGTTTTTT CASSLFGTLNEKLFF
TRBJ1-3 NA TRBV5-6 NA TGTGCCAGCAGCTCCCAGGGAGCTGGAAACACCATATATTTT CASSSQGAGNTIYF
TRBJ1-5 TRBD1 TRBV2 NA TGTGCCACCCAGGGACAGCCCAATCAGCCCCAGCATTTT CATQGQPNQPQHF
TRBJ2-3 NA TRBV19 NA TGTGCCAGTAGTCAGGGGCTAATGTTGACAGATACGCAGTATTTT CASSQGLMLTDTQYF
TRBJ2-7 NA TRBV19 NA TGTGCCAGTAGTATAGAGGCAGCTACTGCTGGGCAGTACTTC CASSIEAATAGQYF
TRBJ2-7 NA TRBV4-1 NA TGCGCCAGCAGCCAAGACCGGGGACCGGCCGGCTACGAGCAGTACTTC CASSQDRGPAGYEQYF
TRBJ2-1 NA TRBV6-5 NA TGTGCCAGCACGTGGGGGGCCCCCAATGAGCAGTTCTTC CASTWGAPNEQFF
TRBJ2-1 NA TRBV19 NA TGTGCCAGCGGCGAAACAAGATACAATGAGCAGTTCTTC CASGETRYNEQFF